This TCR beta chain appears in the sequencing data of a study of T cell repertoires in cytomegalovirus infection. As for the study in general: CMV epitopes in the study were HLA-C-restricted (recently identified) and HLA-B-restricted (well studied). Shared public TCR beta signatures pointed to both CMV infection and a matching HLA type.

This clonotype was seen ten or more times. What it binds is not known. Study-level results: It was HLA-C-restricted CMV-specific TCR beta clonotypes that dominated the response ex vivo. Public TCR beta family frequency separated CMV-and-HLA carriers, including in an independent cohort.

The CDR3 contains 17 residues. Per germline, CDR1 SGHVS and CDR2 FNYEAQ. The trim removed 4 bases at V and 8 bases at J, leaving 16 bases unmatched. TCRdb passed the reads through MiXCR, listing each CDR3 protein once. This table holds approximately 910,000 distinct CDR3 sequences, roughly a third found once. The receptor's source is a human donor in good health (CMV status not recorded). Some clones in this sample may be carry-over from other donors' samples. V gene TRBV7-6 combines with J gene TRBJ2-2, with 7 bases identical to TRBD1. The starting material was cultured CD8+ T cells from PBMCs, obtained from culture after CMV antigen stimulation. This CDR3 reads CASSWDGQEPHAGELFF. In DNA, the CDR3 is TGTGCCAGCAGCTGGGACGGACAGGAGCCTCATGCTGGGGAGCTGTTTTTT.